The 17 T cell receptor beta chains reported below all come from one sample, sequenced in a study of T cells of healthy individuals. TCRdb independently ran MiXCR on the 5' RACE reads; one entry per CDR3 protein. The sample carries roughly 76,000 distinct CDR3 sequences, roughly 5% recorded once. Receptor source: a female donor in good health.

This clonotype was detected ten times or more. This chain links TRBV27 with TRBJ2-7; a possible D gene is TRBD2 (6 bases). Germline CDR1 MNHEY, CDR2 SMNVEV (reference sequence). The CDR3 extends over 13 amino acids. Between the trimmed V and J ends, which lost 5 bases and 1 base, there was a span of 9 bases. The CDR3: CASSLSGSYEQYF. The CDR3 bases are TGTGCCAGCAGTCTTAGCGGATCCTACGAGCAGTACTTC.

This clonotype was recorded at least ten times. The chain uses TRBV7-9 and TRBJ2-1, with 8 bases fitting TRBD2. The V segment lost 4 bases and the J segment 7 bases; nucleotides outside the gene matches: 12. The CDR3 spans 16 residues. CDR1 and CDR2 (germline): SEHNR, FQNEAQ (reference sequence). CDR3 sequence: CASSSYIAGTGNEQFF. CDR3 bases: TGTGCCAGCAGCTCGTATATAGCGGGGACGGGGAATGAGCAGTTCTTC.

As regards this clonotype: One junction end disagrees with the germline gene, perhaps due to a read error. V gene TRBV7-2 combines with J gene TRBJ2-1, with D possibly matching TRBD2 (6 bases). Germline values: CDR1 SGHTA, CDR2 FQGNSA. This CDR3 is built from 15 residues. The CDR3 sequence: CASSLSQPAGNEQSF. For the CDR3, the DNA is TGTGCCAGCAGCTTATCCCAGCCGGCGGGGAATGAGCAGTCCTTC.

The gene calls are TRBV6-2 or TRBV6-3 and TRBJ2-5; D might be TRBD2 (5 bases). V was trimmed by 2 bases and J by 7 bases, leaving 17 bases between them. The CDR3 spans 15 residues. CDR1 and CDR2 from the germline V gene are MNHEY and SVGEGT. The CDR3 nucleotides are TGTGCCAGCAGTTACAATGCGGGCGGCCATGGGACCCAGTACTTC. This encodes CASSYNAGGHGTQYF.

The chain combines TRBV20-1 with TRBJ2-2, with 8 bases aligning to TRBD2. CDR1 and CDR2 (germline): DFQATT, SNEGSKA (reference sequence). V was clipped by 0 bases and J by 6 bases; unmatched bases: 9. The CDR3 has 16 residues. CDR3: CSARDFYSGGAGELFF. Written as DNA, the CDR3 is TGCAGTGCTAGAGATTTTTATTCGGGGGGGGCCGGGGAGCTGTTTTTT.

This clonotype was recorded at least ten times. This sequence joins TRBV10-3 and TRBJ2-1; D may be TRBD1 (5 bases). The germline CDR1 and CDR2 sequences are ENHRY and SYGVKD. The CDR3 runs 15 residues. The V and J ends lost 3 bases and 10 bases respectively, with 19 bases between them. The CDR3 sequence: CAISERVGLVGEQFF. The CDR3 DNA reads as TGTGCCATCAGTGAACGGGTGGGGCTGGTAGGAGAGCAGTTCTTC.

This chain connects TRBV12-3 or TRBV12-4 to TRBJ1-5; TRBD1 matches 7 bases. Trimming removed 6 bases from V and 4 bases from J; junction bases left unmatched: 3. This CDR3 has 13 residues. CDR3 sequence reads: CASRGQVNQPQHF. CDR3 nucleotides: TGTGCCAGCAGAGGACAGGTTAATCAGCCCCAGCATTTT.

The chain carries TRBV7-2 and TRBJ2-1, with 7 bases lining up with TRBD2. Unmatched junction bases numbered 9, after V lost 3 bases and J lost 7 bases. The CDR3 is made up of 15 amino acids. The germline gives CDR1 SGHTA, CDR2 FQGNSA. The CDR3 here is CASSFGGSGLNEQFF. In nucleotides, the CDR3 is TGTGCCAGCAGCTTCGGCGGGAGTGGGTTAAATGAGCAGTTCTTC.

This chain uses TRBV12-3 or TRBV12-4 with TRBJ1-1, with TRBD1 matching over 9 bases. The CDR3 contains 17 residues. The J segment lost 1 base and the V segment lost 1 base, leaving 7 bases of the junction unmatched. The CDR3 is CASSLVPPGQGNTEAFF. In nucleotides, the CDR3 is TGTGCCAGCAGTTTAGTCCCCCCGGGACAGGGGAACACTGAAGCTTTCTTT.

This clonotype was seen just once. The V and J genes are TRBV5-1 and TRBJ1-1; the match to TRBD1 covers 8 bases. CDR1 and CDR2 (germline): SGHRS, YFSETQ. Trimming removed 2 bases from V and 10 bases from J; junction bases left unmatched: 10. The CDR3 length is 14 residues. CDR3 nucleotides: TGCGCCAGCAGCTTAACCGGGACAGGCGAAGGAGCTTTCTTT. This gives the protein CASSLTGTGEGAFF.

V and J are TRBV10-3 and TRBJ1-1, with a possible D match to TRBD1 (6 bases). The germline V gene has CDR1 ENHRY and CDR2 SYGVKD. The germline V and J ends were trimmed by 9 bases and 0 bases, with 14 bases remaining between them. The CDR3 spans 14 residues. CDR3 sequence reads: CAIQEGEMNTEAFF. The CDR3 DNA reads TGTGCCATTCAAGAGGGGGAGATGAACACTGAAGCTTTCTTT.

The table lists this clonotype with many counts. This chain links TRBV12-3 or TRBV12-4 with TRBJ1-1; D is unclear. CDR3 length: 15 amino acids. Trimming pared 5 bases from V and 3 bases from J, leaving 16 bases between. The CDR3 sequence: CASSPLGRRDTEAFF. As DNA, the CDR3 is TGTGCCAGCAGTCCCCTCGGCAGGAGGGACACTGAAGCTTTCTTT.

This clonotype was recorded at least ten times. The V and J genes are TRBV6-2 or TRBV6-3 and TRBJ2-2; D is uncertain. V gave up 5 bases and J gave up 5 bases, with 18 bases separating them. The CDR3 sequence is 16 residues long. The germline gives CDR1 MNHEY, CDR2 SVGEGT. In DNA, the CDR3 is TGTGCCAGCAGTCCCCTGGTGACTCTCGCTACCGGGGAGCTGTTTTTT. Its protein product is CASSPLVTLATGELFF.

The rearrangement uses TRBV7-2 and TRBJ1-6; the D is unclear. V shed 1 base and J shed 15 bases, with 7 bases lying between them. CDR3 size: 11 residues. The germline V gene encodes CDR1 SGHTA and CDR2 FQGNSA. This chain's CDR3 is CASSLDNHLHF. Here the CDR3 DNA reads TGTGCCAGCAGCTTAGACAATCACCTCCACTTT.

This clonotype was observed many times. The chain recombines TRBV4-1 with TRBJ1-5, with TRBD1 as a possible D gene (5 bases). The V gene lost 4 bases and the J gene lost 2 bases, with 15 bases spanning the gap. CDR1 MGHRA and CDR2 YSYEKL come from the germline V gene. The CDR3 loop spans 16 amino acids. CDR3 loop: CASSPDAGRGNQPQHF. In DNA form, the CDR3 reads TGCGCCAGCAGCCCTGACGCAGGGCGCGGCAATCAGCCCCAGCATTTT.

At least ten counts were recorded for this clonotype. V and J are TRBV3-1 and TRBJ2-1; 12 bases agree with TRBD2. CDR3 length: 17 residues. Germline CDR1 is LGHDT and CDR2 is YNNKEL (reference sequence). Losses at the gene ends were 1 base for V and 10 bases for J; bases not matched to a gene: 11. CDR3 DNA: TGTGCCAGCAGCCAAGTATCTAGCGGGAGGGTGGGCAACGAGCAGTTCTTC. It yields the protein CASSQVSSGRVGNEQFF.

Only a few counts were recorded for this clonotype. The chain joins TRBV18 to TRBJ2-5; possible D gene TRBD1, 5 bases. The CDR3 contains 13 residues. CDR1 KGHSH and CDR2 LQKENI come from the germline V gene. V was shortened by 1 base and J by 4 bases, with 7 bases between the two germline ends. CDR3 nucleotides: TGTGCCAGCTCACCACGCCAGGGAGAGACCCAGTACTTC. This translates into CASSPRQGETQYF. The variable domain in full, with the rest retrieved from reference TRBV18 and TRBJ2-5, is NAGVMQNPRHLVRRRGQEARLRCSPMKGHSHVYWYRQLPEEGLKFMVYLQKENIIDESGMPKERFSAEFPKEGPSILRIQQVVRGDSAAYFCASSPRQGETQYFGPGTRLLVL.